This T cell receptor (beta chain) was observed in a study of vaccination effects on CD4 cells after COVID-19. General study results and limits: Among infection- and vaccine-induced clones, marked clonal contraction occurred late after vaccination.

TCRdb's table, derived via immunoSEQ multiplex PCR, lists solely in-frame clones and lacks some. The repertoire consists of 70,000 or so clones, with around 77% occurring once and the leading ten covering over 2%. As concerns this clone: Its antigen remains unknown.

Following culture for around 10 days, CD4+ T cells were isolated. Days 3 and 7 saw half the medium replaced with IL-2 medium. Here the sequenced sample was CD4+ T cells from PBMCs cultured without peptide, taken before COVID-19 vaccination. The receptor comes from a human donor who received a COVID-19 vaccine.

In nucleotides, the CDR3 is TGTGCCAGCAGCGGGACCGCCGCTGTATACACAGATACGCAGTATTTT. Protein: CASSGTAAVYTDTQYF. V usage is TRBV28 and J usage is TRBJ2-3, with D perhaps given as TRBD1 or TRBD2 (5 bases each). The ends were cut back, 6 bases at V and 2 bases at J, with 18 bases in the middle. The CDR3 runs to 16 residues. The V gene's germline CDR1 is MDHEN and CDR2 SYDVKM.